A single sample gave rise to the 19 T cell receptor beta chains below, sequenced in a study of cytomegalovirus exposure and HLA in healthy donors. Here immunoSEQ multiplex PCR was the method, and the copy in TCRdb shows in-frame clones only, minus some. Among 160,000 or so clones, roughly 86% were seen once, and the ten largest hold approximately 2.4%. Sequenced: PBMCs. These TCRs come from a man between 18 and 35 years old in good health and CMV-seropositive.

The chain links TRBV13 to TRBJ2-7; weak D call: TRBD1 (6 bases). The CDR3 totals 14 residues. Trimming took 5 bases from V and 7 from J, leaving 18 bases between them. Germline V gene data show CDR1 as PRHDT and CDR2 as FYEKMQ (reference sequence). CDR3 protein: CASSQRTELREQYF. CDR3 coding DNA: TGTGCCAGCAGCCAGCGGACAGAACTACGGGAGCAGTACTTC.

The CDR3 nucleotides are TGTGCCAGCAGATCGGGACAAGTAAATTCACCCCTCCACTTT. It specifies CASRSGQVNSPLHF. The chain combines TRBV5-6 with TRBJ1-6; tentatively, D is TRBD1 (6 bases). V lost 5 bases and J 7 bases, leaving 13 bases between the germline ends. This CDR3 is 14 amino acids long. CDR1 and CDR2 from the germline V gene are SGHDT and YYEEEE.

The chain couples TRBV18 to TRBJ2-1; 11 positions agree with TRBD2. Germline V CDR1 and CDR2: KGHSH, LQKENI. The CDR3 covers 16 residues. The V gene end was trimmed by 1 base and the J gene end by 8 bases; junction bases not matched to a gene: 7. CDR3 protein: CASSPLALAGVYEQFF. The CDR3 DNA follows: TGTGCCAGCTCACCACTGGCACTAGCGGGAGTATATGAGCAGTTCTTC.

This chain uses TRBV2 with TRBJ2-7; 8 bases line up with TRBD1. CDR3 length equals 19 residues. CDR1 is SNHLY, CDR2 FYNNEI, per germline. V was pared by 10 bases and J by 5 bases, with 28 bases of the junction left unmatched. The CDR3 DNA reads as TGTGCCACCCATTCTGATCAGGACAGGGTATCCGGGCCTGAAGACGAGCAGTACTTC. This sequence encodes CATHSDQDRVSGPEDEQYF.

The V call is TRBV5-1, the J call TRBJ1-1; possible D gene TRBD1, 5 bases. CDR3 length: 16 amino acids. Trimming removed 6 bases at V and 1 base at J, with 19 bases between. Germline loops: CDR1 SGHRS, CDR2 YFSETQ. The CDR3 DNA follows: TGCGCCAGCACCGCCCTATTACAGACAGAGAACACTGAAGCTTTCTTT. It translates to CASTALLQTENTEAFF.

This chain uses TRBV5-6 with TRBJ1-2; 7 bases line up with TRBD1. Unmatched junction bases numbered 6, after V lost 0 bases and J lost 4 bases. The CDR3 totals 15 residues. Germline V gives CDR1 SGHDT, CDR2 YYEEEE. This CDR3 reads CASSLGGGAGYGYTF. The CDR3 DNA follows: TGTGCCAGCAGCTTGGGAGGGGGCGCGGGCTATGGCTACACCTTC.

This chain links TRBV7-3 with TRBJ2-2, with D unclear. V was clipped by 5 bases and J by 5 bases, with 6 bases between them. The V gene's germline CDR1 is SGHTA and CDR2 FQGTGA. CDR3 length: 12 amino acids. CDR3 in amino acids: CASSPGTGELFF. DNA for the CDR3: TGTGCCAGCAGCCCCGGGACCGGGGAGCTGTTTTTT.

The V gene is TRBV2, the J gene TRBJ1-2, with TRBD1 matching 9 bases. The ends lost 0 bases at V and 2 bases at J; junction bases unmatched: 10. Germline V lookup: CDR1 SNHLY, CDR2 FYNNEI. This CDR3 has 18 residues. CDR3 protein: CASSEAGFRDRVNYGYTF. CDR3 DNA sequence: TGTGCCAGCAGTGAAGCCGGCTTCCGGGACAGGGTGAACTATGGCTACACCTTC.

This clone was seen only once. V and J are TRBV4-2 and TRBJ2-1; TRBD1 agrees at 8 bases. Germline V gene sequence: CDR1 LGHNA, CDR2 YNFKEQ. Losses at the gene ends were 1 base for V and 5 bases for J; bases not matched to a gene: 10. This CDR3 comprises 17 residues. The CDR3 is CASSQALGQGAHNEQFF. The CDR3 DNA reads TGTGCCAGCAGCCAAGCCCTCGGACAGGGAGCGCACAATGAGCAGTTCTTC.

The table lists this clone with a count of one. The chain has TRBV2 and TRBJ2-7; no definite D call. Germline CDR1 and CDR2: SNHLY and FYNNEI. The germline V and J ends were trimmed by 4 bases and 0 bases, with 16 bases remaining between them. This CDR3 region has 16 residues. The CDR3 region is CASSVPMAGDSYEQYF. Written as DNA, the CDR3 is TGTGCCAGCAGTGTTCCGATGGCAGGCGACTCCTACGAGCAGTACTTC.

The chain uses TRBV6-6 and TRBJ1-6; TRBD1 is a possible D gene (5 bases). There are 12 residues in the CDR3. V lost 6 bases to trimming and J lost 9 bases, with 9 bases between them. Germline V gene sequence: CDR1 MNHNY, CDR2 SVGAGI (reference sequence). CDR3 DNA: TGTGCCAGCAGGGAGGGGACTTCACCCCTCCACTTT. Encoded protein: CASREGTSPLHF.

The rearrangement joins TRBV29-1 to TRBJ1-2; the match to TRBD1 covers 12 bases. The trim removed 6 bases at V and 4 bases at J, leaving 3 bases unmatched. Germline V gene sequence: CDR1 SQVTM, CDR2 ANQGSEA. The CDR3 has 13 residues. CDR3 in amino acids: CSVGTGGSYGYTF. For the CDR3, the DNA is TGCAGCGTCGGGACAGGGGGCAGCTATGGCTACACCTTC.

The chain couples TRBV18 to TRBJ2-1; 9 bases match TRBD2. J was trimmed by 2 bases and V by 3 bases; bases with no gene match: 8. The germline V gene has CDR1 KGHSH and CDR2 LQKENI. The CDR3 has 17 residues. The DNA for the CDR3 is TGTGCCAGCTCACCCTTGACTAGCGGCTCCCCCTACAATGAGCAGTTCTTC. Protein sequence: CASSPLTSGSPYNEQFF.

The chain links TRBV29-1 to TRBJ1-1, with TRBD1 identical over 8 bases. V lost 8 bases, J lost 0 bases, and 5 bases stayed unmatched. Germline-derived CDR1 and CDR2 are SQVTM and ANQGSEA. The CDR3 is made up of 13 amino acids. CDR3 protein: CSTPGQVNTEAFF. In DNA form, the CDR3 reads TGCAGCACCCCGGGACAGGTGAACACTGAAGCTTTCTTT.

The gene calls are TRBV7-3 and TRBJ2-3; D might be TRBD2 (6 bases). V gave up 4 bases and J gave up 6 bases, with 11 bases separating them. The CDR3 contains 13 residues. Germline lookup yields CDR1 SGHTA and CDR2 FQGTGA. DNA of the CDR3: TGTGCCAGCAGCTCCGTCCTAGCGGATACGCAGTATTTT. Protein product: CASSSVLADTQYF.

The chain combines TRBV18 with TRBJ2-2, with unresolved D. The CDR3 has 17 residues. Trimming took 1 base from V and 4 from J, leaving 16 bases between them. Germline-derived CDR1 and CDR2 are KGHSH and LQKENI. CDR3 DNA sequence: TGTGCCAGCTCACCACTCTGGGCCGAGTATCCCACCGGGGAGCTGTTTTTT. Translating it yields CASSPLWAEYPTGELFF. Complete variable domain (other parts from reference TRBV18 and TRBJ2-2): NAGVMQNPRHLVRRRGQEARLRCSPMKGHSHVYWYRQLPEEGLKFMVYLQKENIIDESGMPKERFSAEFPKEGPSILRIQQVVRGDSAAYFCASSPLWAEYPTGELFFGEGSRLTVL.

The V gene is TRBV18, the J gene TRBJ1-3, with TRBD1 matching over 7 bases. There are 15 residues in the CDR3. Germline assignment: CDR1 KGHSH and CDR2 LQKENI. J was trimmed by 4 bases and V by 3 bases; bases with no gene match: 6. In DNA form, the CDR3 reads TGTGCCAGCTCACCTAGACAGGGAGCAGGAAACACCATATATTTT. This codes for CASSPRQGAGNTIYF.

V is TRBV27 and J is TRBJ1-1; 8 bases are shared with TRBD1. The V segment lost 5 bases and the J segment 8 bases; nucleotides outside the gene matches: 4. Germline V gene sequence: CDR1 MNHEY, CDR2 SMNVEV (reference sequence). The CDR3 extends over 12 amino acids. CDR3: CASSPQGAEAFF. The CDR3 DNA reads TGTGCCAGCAGTCCCCAGGGGGCCGAAGCTTTCTTT.

The genes are TRBV10-3 and TRBJ1-6; D remains ambiguous. Trimming took off 4 bases at V and 7 bases at J, with 14 bases between the two ends. This CDR3 has 15 amino acids. Germline V lookup: CDR1 ENHRY, CDR2 SYGVKD. The CDR3 loop reads CAISVDASGNSPLHF. The CDR3 DNA is TGTGCCATCAGTGTGGACGCGTCGGGGAATTCACCCCTCCACTTT.